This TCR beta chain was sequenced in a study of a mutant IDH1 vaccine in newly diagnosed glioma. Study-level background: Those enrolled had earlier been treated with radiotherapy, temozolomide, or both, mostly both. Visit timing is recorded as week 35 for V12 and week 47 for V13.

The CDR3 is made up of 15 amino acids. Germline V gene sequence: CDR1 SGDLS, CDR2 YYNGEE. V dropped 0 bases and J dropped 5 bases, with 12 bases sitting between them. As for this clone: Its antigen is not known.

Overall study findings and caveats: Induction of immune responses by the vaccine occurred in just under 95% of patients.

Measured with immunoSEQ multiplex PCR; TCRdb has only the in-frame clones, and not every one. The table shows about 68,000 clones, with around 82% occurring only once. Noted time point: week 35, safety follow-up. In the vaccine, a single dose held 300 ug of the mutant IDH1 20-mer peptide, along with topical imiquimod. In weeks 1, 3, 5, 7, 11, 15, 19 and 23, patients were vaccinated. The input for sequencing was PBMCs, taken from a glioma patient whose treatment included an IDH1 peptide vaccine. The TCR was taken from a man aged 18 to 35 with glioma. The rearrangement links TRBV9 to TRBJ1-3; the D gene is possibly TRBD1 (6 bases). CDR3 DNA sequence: TGTGCCAGCAGCGTAGATGGTCAGGGGCGAAACACCATATATTTT. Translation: CASSVDGQGRNTIYF.